Given below is one T cell receptor (beta chain) in context. Its antigen is unidentified. The sample is drawn from a study of cytomegalovirus exposure and HLA in healthy donors. It was with 60 Vbeta and 13 Jbeta primers that the PCR ran. Generated by immunoSEQ multiplex PCR, the TCRdb table keeps only in-frame clones and is missing some. This sample has 140,000 to 150,000 clones, with about 77% found just once. Study-level findings and limits: Under in vitro conditions, three CMV-associated chains were confirmed as specific for CMV antigens.

CDR1 is SEHNR, CDR2 FQNEAQ, per germline (reference sequence). CDR3 length: 15 residues. V lost 7 bases and J lost 6; bases outside the gene matches: 14. These donors counted as nominally healthy when sampled, but unrecorded immune exposures were likely. This chain joins TRBV7-9 and TRBJ1-1, with 7 nucleotides matching TRBD1. The material sequenced was PBMCs. The receptor's source is a male donor in good health and CMV-seronegative. The DNA of the CDR3 is TGTGCCAGCATAAACCAGGGGGTTGGGAGCGCTGAAGCTTTCTTT. Residues: CASINQGVGSAEAFF.